The T cell receptor (beta chain) described here comes from a study of shared clonotypes between healthy human individuals. CD45RO-negative cells were positively selected for CCR7, leaving out terminally differentiated effector memory CD45RA+ cells. This clone was seen a handful of times. The material for each subset, its genomic DNA, was split evenly across several immunoSEQ plates. The DNA input per sorted-subset replicate PCR was 200 ng, corresponding to around 30,000 T cell genomes. Produced via immunoSEQ multiplex PCR; TCRdb's table is partial and in-frame only. The sample contains about 2 million clones, roughly 95% of which appear only once. The CDR3 spans 16 residues. CDR1 SGDLS and CDR2 YYNGEE come from the germline V gene. V shed 2 bases and J 10 bases; nucleotides not matched to a gene: 12.

The V call is TRBV9, the J call TRBJ1-6, with 7 positions matching TRBD1. Sequenced sample: naive CD8+ T cells sorted from blood. This clonotype originated in a man between 18 and 35 years old in good health. CDR3 in amino acids: CASSVSTGTVSSPLHF. The DNA of the CDR3 is TGTGCCAGCAGCGTCTCGACAGGGACGGTGAGCTCACCCCTCCACTTT. Full variable domain (missing parts from reference TRBV9 and TRBJ1-6): DSGVTQTPKHLITATGQRVTLRCSPRSGDLSVYWYQQSLDQGLQFLIQYYNGEERAKGNILERFSAQQFPDLHSELNLSSLELGDSALYFCASSVSTGTVSSPLHFGNGTRLTVT.